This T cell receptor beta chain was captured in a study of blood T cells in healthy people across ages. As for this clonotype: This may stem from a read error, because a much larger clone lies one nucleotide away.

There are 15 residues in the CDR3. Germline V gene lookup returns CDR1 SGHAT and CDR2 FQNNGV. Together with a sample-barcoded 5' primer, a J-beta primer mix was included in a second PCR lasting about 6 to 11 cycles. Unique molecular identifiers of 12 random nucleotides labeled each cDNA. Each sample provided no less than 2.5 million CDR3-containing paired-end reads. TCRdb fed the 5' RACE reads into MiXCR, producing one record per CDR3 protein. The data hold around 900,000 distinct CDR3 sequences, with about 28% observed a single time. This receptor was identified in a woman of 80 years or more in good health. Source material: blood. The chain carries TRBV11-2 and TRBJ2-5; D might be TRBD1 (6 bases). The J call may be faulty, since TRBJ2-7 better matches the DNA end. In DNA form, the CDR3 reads TGTGCCAGCAGTTTGCAGGGGCCCTTAGGGTACGAGCAGTACTTC. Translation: CASSLQGPLGYEQYF.